The present entry profiles one T cell receptor (beta chain) with its context. The sample originates from a study of shared clonotypes between healthy human individuals. This CDR3 is 15 amino acids long. CDR1 SGDLS and CDR2 YYNGEE come from the germline V gene. V gave up 3 bases and J gave up 4 bases; unmatched junction bases: 6. Using immunoSEQ multiplex PCR, the repertoire was profiled, and TCRdb retains in-frame clones only, with some absent. The sample contains roughly 2.2 million clones, more than 85% of which appear only once. This rearrangement joins TRBV9 to TRBJ2-7, with TRBD2 matching 11 bases. The sequencing input was naive CD4+ T cells from PBMCs. As to subset: CD45RA+ positively selected. This TCR was sampled from a man aged 18 to 30 in good health. Some clones in this sample may be carry-over from other donors' samples. This CDR3 reads CASSAHTSGSYEQYF. The CDR3 nucleotides are TGTGCCAGCAGCGCTCATACTAGCGGGAGTTACGAGCAGTACTTC.